Presented here are 29 T cell receptor beta chains from one specimen sequenced in a study of blood T cell repertoires in COVID-19. Assay: immunoSEQ multiplex PCR; the TCRdb copy retains only in-frame clones and omits some. The sample lists around 30,000 clones, approximately 85% occurring once. The sequenced sample consisted of peripheral blood. The origin of the receptors is a woman aged 55 to 70 with active COVID-19.

The rearrangement links TRBV7-2 to TRBJ2-5; perhaps TRBD2 as D (5 bases). V was shortened by 6 bases and J by 1 base, with 15 bases between the two germline ends. The V gene's germline CDR1 is SGHTA and CDR2 FQGNSA. There are 15 residues in the CDR3. The CDR3 sequence is CASSRTGVIQETQYF. Written as DNA, the CDR3 is TGTGCCAGCAGTAGGACTGGAGTAATCCAAGAGACCCAGTACTTC.

The chain employs TRBV7-2 and TRBJ2-1, with D unresolved. The V end lost 0 bases, the J end lost 10 bases, and 10 bases lay between the germline ends. Germline V lookup: CDR1 SGHTA, CDR2 FQGNSA. The CDR3 is made up of 13 amino acids. CDR3 nucleotides: TGTGCCAGCAGCTTAGCGGGCCCGACGGAGCAGTTCTTC. It yields the protein CASSLAGPTEQFF.

CDR3 DNA sequence: TGTGCCAGCACCCGAGGGGGGACAGGAGCCTACGAGCAGTACTTC. It translates to CASTRGGTGAYEQYF. The J gene is TRBJ2-7, the V gene TRBV5-6, with 8 positions matching TRBD1. Germline lookup yields CDR1 SGHDT and CDR2 YYEEEE. The CDR3 runs to 15 residues. J lost 2 bases, V lost 6 bases, and 10 bases had no gene match.

The J gene is TRBJ1-5, the V gene TRBV4-2, with 7 positions matching TRBD1. This CDR3 has 16 amino acids. V shed 4 bases and J 1 base; nucleotides not matched to a gene: 7. Germline V gives CDR1 LGHNA, CDR2 YNFKEQ. The CDR3 DNA reads TGTGCCAGCAGCCCAACACCCAGGGGGAGCAATCAGCCCCAGCATTTT. Translated: CASSPTPRGSNQPQHF.

The rearrangement uses TRBV27 and TRBJ1-6; D perhaps matches TRBD1 (6 bases). This CDR3 comprises 15 residues. Trimming shortened V by 3 bases and J by 9 bases, and 15 bases separated the two germline ends. Germline V gives CDR1 MNHEY, CDR2 SMNVEV (reference sequence). The CDR3 sequence: CASSLGAGVGSPLHF. For the CDR3, the DNA is TGTGCCAGCAGTTTGGGGGCTGGGGTTGGTTCACCCCTCCACTTT.

The chain employs TRBV3-1 (or the pseudogene TRBV3-2) and TRBJ1-1; a weak D match, TRBD1 (6 bases). Germline V lookup: CDR1 LGHDT, CDR2 YNNKEL (reference sequence). This CDR3 region has 15 residues. V was shortened by 1 base and J by 7 bases, with 16 bases between the two germline ends. The CDR3 loop is CASSQVTGIRGEAFF. For the CDR3, the DNA is TGTGCCAGCAGCCAAGTTACAGGGATTAGAGGTGAAGCTTTCTTT.

This sequence joins TRBV7-9 and TRBJ2-2, with 7 bases fitting TRBD2. This CDR3 comprises 14 residues. Germline V gene sequence: CDR1 SEHNR, CDR2 FQNEAQ (reference sequence). In DNA form, the CDR3 reads TGTGCAAGCGGGGCGGGGGCGAACACCGGGGAGCTGTTTTTT. This sequence encodes CASGAGANTGELFF.

This clone came up a few times. The chain combines TRBV7-3 with TRBJ1-5; 7 nucleotides match TRBD1. CDR1 and CDR2 from the germline V gene are SGHTA and FQGTGA. The ends lost 3 bases at V and 0 bases at J; junction bases unmatched: 17. This CDR3 has 20 amino acids. The CDR3 sequence: CASSFQIRQGSIYSNQPQHF. The CDR3 DNA is TGTGCCAGCAGCTTCCAAATCCGACAGGGCAGTATCTATAGCAATCAGCCCCAGCATTTT. The full variable domain, with the rest looked up from reference TRBV7-3 and TRBJ1-5, is GAGVSQTPSNKVTEKGKYVELRCDPISGHTALYWYRQSLGQGPEFLIYFQGTGAADDSGLPNDRFFAVRPEGSVSTLKIQRTERGDSAVYLCASSFQIRQGSIYSNQPQHFGDGTRLSIL.

The gene calls are TRBV7-3 and TRBJ2-3; the D gene is possibly TRBD2 (6 bases). Germline V gene sequence: CDR1 SGHTA, CDR2 FQGTGA. The V and J ends lost 2 bases and 0 bases respectively, with 12 bases between them. The CDR3 has 16 residues. The CDR3 region is CASSLEAGASTDTQYF. The CDR3 region has the DNA TGTGCCAGCAGCTTAGAAGCGGGCGCAAGCACAGATACGCAGTATTTT.

The CDR3 nucleotides are TGTGCCAGCAGCTTAACGGCGGGGGGGCCGTATGAGCAGTTCTTC. Translation gives CASSLTAGGPYEQFF. V usage is TRBV11-2 and J usage is TRBJ2-1, with TRBD2 identical over 9 bases. J gave up 8 bases and V 2 bases, and 7 bases lay outside the gene matches. CDR1 is SGHAT and CDR2 is FQNNGV in the germline V gene. The CDR3 runs to 15 residues.

This chain links TRBV9 with TRBJ1-2; 7 bases match TRBD1. Unmatched junction bases numbered 12, after V lost 0 bases and J lost 4 bases. Germline CDR1 is SGDLS and CDR2 is YYNGEE. The CDR3 length is 17 residues. As DNA, the CDR3 is TGTGCCAGCAGCGTAGGTTGGGGGGACAGCAGCTTCTATGGCTACACCTTC. Its protein product is CASSVGWGDSSFYGYTF.

This rearrangement joins TRBV6-1 to TRBJ1-1, with 8 bases fitting TRBD1. Germline values: CDR1 MNHNS, CDR2 SASEGT. CDR3 size: 12 residues. The ends lost 3 bases at V and 8 bases at J; junction bases unmatched: 2. The CDR3 sequence: CASSERDREAFF. The DNA of the CDR3 is TGTGCCAGCAGTGAGAGGGACAGGGAAGCTTTCTTT.

J is TRBJ2-7 and V is TRBV28, with 9 bases lining up with TRBD1. The trim removed 8 bases at V and 9 bases at J, leaving 14 bases unmatched. Germline V CDR1 and CDR2: MDHEN, SYDVKM. The CDR3 extends over 14 amino acids. The CDR3 here is CASRPSGQGPSQYF. The CDR3 DNA sequence: TGTGCCAGCCGACCATCGGGACAGGGCCCGTCGCAGTACTTC.

V and J are TRBV5-1 and TRBJ1-1, with 8 bases identical to TRBD1. The CDR3 is 13 amino acids. Per the germline V gene, CDR1 is SGHRS and CDR2 is YFSETQ. The junction had 6 bases not matched to a gene; V was cut back by 5 bases and J by 6 bases. The CDR3 DNA sequence: TGCGCCAGCAGGTTATCAGGGGGCTCTGAAGCTTTCTTT. The encoded protein is CASRLSGGSEAFF.

The chain couples TRBV4-2 to TRBJ2-5, with 10 nucleotides matching TRBD2. V lost 1 base, J lost 4 bases, and 12 bases stayed unmatched. The CDR3 is 18 amino acids. Germline loops: CDR1 LGHNA, CDR2 YNFKEQ. The CDR3, as DNA: TGTGCCAGCAGCCAAGCACGGGGAAGCGGGGGGGCCCCAGAGACCCAGTACTTC. It is translated as CASSQARGSGGAPETQYF.

The V and J genes are TRBV5-4 and TRBJ2-2; a weak D match, TRBD2 (6 bases). Germline CDR1 SGHNT, CDR2 YYREEE (reference sequence). The CDR3 sequence is 15 residues long. V lost 2 bases, J lost 5 bases, and 13 bases lay in between. This CDR3 is CASSFGRGRTGELFF. The DNA of the CDR3 is TGTGCCAGCAGCTTCGGGCGGGGTAGAACCGGGGAGCTGTTTTTT.

The rearrangement joins TRBV30 to TRBJ1-5, with D possibly TRBD1 on 6 matching bases. Germline CDR1 reads GTSNPN; CDR2 reads SVGIG (reference sequence). CDR3 length: 13 amino acids. CDR3 in amino acids: CAAGRGPNQPQHF. The CDR3 region has the DNA TGTGCAGCGGGGCGGGGGCCTAATCAGCCCCAGCATTTT.

V gene TRBV3-1 (or the pseudogene TRBV3-2) combines with J gene TRBJ2-1; weak D call: TRBD2 (5 bases). The CDR3 is 16 residues long. Germline CDR1 and CDR2: LGHDT and YNNKEL (reference sequence). Trimming removed 0 bases at V and 10 bases at J, with 19 bases between. The CDR3, as DNA: TGTGCCAGCAGCCAAGATCCCGGATCGGTGGGGAGCGAGCAGTTCTTC. This gives the protein CASSQDPGSVGSEQFF.

The count of this clone is one. This chain links TRBV5-1 with TRBJ2-6; the D is unclear. V lost 0 bases, J lost 1 base, and 8 bases lay in between. CDR3 size: 16 residues. Germline-derived CDR1 and CDR2 are SGHRS and YFSETQ. CDR3 bases: TGCGCCAGCAGCTTGGCCGTTGTATCTGGGGCCAACGTCCTGACTTTC. Protein: CASSLAVVSGANVLTF.

The rearrangement links TRBV28 to TRBJ2-1, with TRBD2 identical over 11 bases. The V segment lost 9 bases and the J segment 5 bases; nucleotides outside the gene matches: 9. The germline V gene encodes CDR1 MDHEN and CDR2 SYDVKM. This CDR3 spans 15 amino acids. The CDR3 here is CASLSRLAGNNEQFF. CDR3 nucleotide sequence: TGTGCCAGTTTATCACGACTAGCGGGGAACAATGAGCAGTTCTTC.

J is TRBJ2-3 and V is TRBV28; TRBD2 agrees at 14 bases. Trimming cost V 6 bases and J 7 bases; bases outside gene matches: 9. The germline CDR1 and CDR2 sequences are MDHEN and SYDVKM. The CDR3 has 16 amino acids. The CDR3 DNA follows: TGTGCCAGCAGACCGACTAGCGGGGGGGCCGTAAATACGCAGTATTTT. Its translation: CASRPTSGGAVNTQYF.

This chain uses TRBV3-1 (or the pseudogene TRBV3-2) with TRBJ2-5; weak D call: TRBD2 (5 bases). Germline values: CDR1 LGHDT, CDR2 YNNKEL (reference sequence). This CDR3 spans 18 amino acids. V was cut by 4 bases and J by 1 base, with 22 bases left in between. DNA for the CDR3: TGTGCCAGCAGCCGTGACGAAACTAGAAATCTCCTCCAAGAGACCCAGTACTTC. It is translated as CASSRDETRNLLQETQYF.

The genes are TRBV29-1 and TRBJ2-6, with no clear D. V lost 3 bases and J 2 bases, leaving 8 bases between the germline ends. Per germline, CDR1 SQVTM and CDR2 ANQGSEA. The CDR3 spans 14 residues. For the CDR3, the DNA is TGCAGCGTTGAGCCACTTACTGGGGCCAACGTCCTGACTTTC. It translates to CSVEPLTGANVLTF.

The J gene is TRBJ2-7, the V gene TRBV4-2, with a possible D match to TRBD1 (6 bases). V lost 2 bases and J 0 bases, leaving 11 bases between the germline ends. This CDR3 region has 15 residues. The V gene's germline CDR1 is LGHNA and CDR2 YNFKEQ. The CDR3 here is CASSQSRGSSYEQYF. The CDR3 bases are TGTGCCAGCAGCCAAAGCAGGGGTAGCTCCTACGAGCAGTACTTC.

The V call is TRBV5-1, the J call TRBJ1-2, with 8 bases identical to TRBD1. The CDR3 is made up of 13 amino acids. From germline, CDR1 is SGHRS and CDR2 YFSETQ. Germline trimming cut 4 bases from V and 6 bases from J; bases unmatched to any gene: 5. This CDR3 reads CASSHEDRDGYTF. The CDR3 DNA sequence: TGCGCCAGCAGCCATGAGGACAGGGATGGCTACACCTTC. The full variable domain, with the rest looked up from reference TRBV5-1 and TRBJ1-2, is KAGVTQTPRYLIKTRGQQVTLSCSPISGHRSVSWYQQTPGQGLQFLFEYFSETQRNKGNFPGRFSGRQFSNSRSEMNVSTLELGDSALYLCASSHEDRDGYTFGSGTRLTVV.

The chain combines TRBV2 with TRBJ2-1; 7 bases are a match to TRBD2. V shed 3 bases and J 9 bases; nucleotides not matched to a gene: 14. Germline CDR1 reads SNHLY; CDR2 reads FYNNEI. This CDR3 contains 16 residues. The CDR3 reads CASSDYPSGGEGEQFF. The CDR3 DNA follows: TGTGCCAGCAGTGATTATCCTAGCGGAGGAGAAGGTGAGCAGTTCTTC. Combining the CDR3 with reference TRBV2 and TRBJ2-1 gives the whole variable domain EPEVTQTPSHQVTQMGQEVILRCVPISNHLYFYWYRQILGQKVEFLVSFYNNEISEKSEIFDDQFSVERPDGSNFTLKIRSTKLEDSAMYFCASSDYPSGGEGEQFFGPGTRLTVL.

This chain uses TRBV11-2 with TRBJ2-1; TRBD2 matches 15 bases. Germline trimming cut 4 bases from V and 4 bases from J; bases unmatched to any gene: 2. Per germline, CDR1 SGHAT and CDR2 FQNNGV. CDR3 length equals 16 residues. DNA of the CDR3: TGTGCCAGCAGCTGGGGGACTAGCGGGGGGTACAATGAGCAGTTCTTC. Translating it yields CASSWGTSGGYNEQFF.

This chain connects TRBV11-2 to TRBJ2-7; 11 nucleotides match TRBD1. There are 15 residues in the CDR3. Germline-derived CDR1 and CDR2 are SGHAT and FQNNGV. Trimming at V came to 1 base and at J to 2 bases, leaving 1 base not matched to a gene. The CDR3 reads CASSLVDRGPYEQYF. The CDR3 DNA reads as TGTGCCAGCAGCTTAGTGGACAGGGGGCCCTACGAGCAGTACTTC.

V gene TRBV5-1 combines with J gene TRBJ1-1, with D unresolved. CDR1 is SGHRS, CDR2 YFSETQ, per germline. Trimming pared 7 bases from V and 3 bases from J, leaving 13 bases between. The CDR3 covers 13 residues. The CDR3 protein is CASATRRDTEAFF. CDR3 nucleotides: TGCGCCAGCGCTACCCGCCGGGACACTGAAGCTTTCTTT.